The 20 T cell receptor beta chains in this list originate from one sample, sequenced in a study of shared clonotypes between healthy human individuals. The data were produced by immunoSEQ multiplex PCR, yet TCRdb's version contains in-frame clones alone and is incomplete. Seen here are about 670,000 clones, approximately 79% observed once, and the top ten hold roughly 1.8%. The sequenced material came from memory CD4+ T cells sorted from blood. Sample subset: CD45RA-negative fraction. The receptors derive from a woman aged 25-40 years in good health.

The chain links TRBV6-1 to TRBJ2-7, with D perhaps assigned TRBD1 or TRBD2 (5 bases each). This CDR3 contains 13 residues. Germline V lookup: CDR1 MNHNS, CDR2 SASEGT. V lost 1 base to trimming and J lost 7 bases, with 11 bases between them. The CDR3 DNA follows: TGTGCCAGCAGTGAAGTCTTGGGGGAGGAGCAGTACTTC. The encoded protein is CASSEVLGEEQYF.

Points on this clone: This same CDR3 is encoded by further DNA sequences in the sample. The genes are TRBV15 and TRBJ2-5; tentatively, D is TRBD2 (5 bases). Germline CDR1 and CDR2: LNHNV and YYDKDF (reference sequence). Trimming removed 0 bases from V and 5 bases from J, with 13 bases in between. The CDR3 consists of 15 residues. The CDR3 here is CATSRDRGLGETQYF. The CDR3, as DNA: TGTGCCACCAGCAGAGATCGGGGTTTGGGGGAGACCCAGTACTTC.

The rearrangement uses TRBV29-1 and TRBJ1-2; tentative D call: TRBD1 (6 bases). V lost 0 bases and J 8 bases, leaving 10 bases between the germline ends. The CDR3 covers 12 residues. Germline CDR1 reads SQVTM; CDR2 reads ANQGSEA. The CDR3 nucleotides are TGCAGCGTTGAAGACACAGGGCGCGGCTACACCTTC. This codes for CSVEDTGRGYTF. Together with reference TRBV29-1 and TRBJ1-2, the CDR3 gives the full variable domain: SAVISQKPSRDICQRGTSLTIQCQVDSQVTMMFWYRQQPGQSLTLIATANQGSEATYESGFVIDKFPISRPNLTFSTLTVSNMSPEDSSIYLCSVEDTGRGYTFGSGTRLTVV.

This clone showed up just once. The sample has other DNA sequences that encode this CDR3 too. V gene TRBV27 combines with J gene TRBJ1-4, with D maybe TRBD1 (6 bases). The ends were cut back, 4 bases at V and 0 bases at J, with 9 bases in the middle. This CDR3 region has 15 residues. Germline CDR1 and CDR2: MNHEY and SMNVEV (reference sequence). The CDR3 bases are TGTGCCAGCAGTTCCGGGGGCGCAACTAATGAAAAACTGTTTTTT. Its translation is CASSSGGATNEKLFF.

This clone has only a few counts. The V call is TRBV28, the J call TRBJ2-7, with 7 positions matching TRBD1. Trimming cost V 8 bases and J 4 bases; bases outside gene matches: 14. Germline CDR1 reads MDHEN; CDR2 reads SYDVKM. This CDR3 comprises 15 residues. The CDR3 DNA is TGTGCCAGCCGGCCCCCGGGACAGTCGTTATACGAGCAGTACTTC. It yields the protein CASRPPGQSLYEQYF.

Turning to this clone: An end of the junction differs from the germline gene, which may be a read error. In DNA form, the CDR3 reads TGTGCCAGCAGGTTGGATTGGGCCCTGCTGAACACTGAAGCTTTCTTT. Translating it yields CASRLDWALLNTEAFF. V usage is TRBV5-5 and J usage is TRBJ1-1, with D uncertain. Germline-derived CDR1 and CDR2 are SGHKS and YYEKEE (reference sequence). The CDR3 totals 16 residues.

This clone was counted only a few times. The chain links TRBV2 to TRBJ2-7; no firm D call. V was clipped by 5 bases and J by 6 bases, with 17 bases between them. The germline V gene has CDR1 SNHLY and CDR2 FYNNEI. The CDR3 is 14 amino acids. CDR3 region: CASSLETMAIEQYF. The CDR3 DNA reads as TGTGCCAGCAGTCTTGAGACCATGGCCATCGAGCAGTACTTC. Using reference TRBV2 and TRBJ2-7 for the parts outside the CDR3, the full variable domain is EPEVTQTPSHQVTQMGQEVILRCVPISNHLYFYWYRQILGQKVEFLVSFYNNEISEKSEIFDDQFSVERPDGSNFTLKIRSTKLEDSAMYFCASSLETMAIEQYFGPGTRLTVT.

The rearrangement links TRBV28 to TRBJ2-6, with 12 bases fitting TRBD2. Per germline, CDR1 MDHEN and CDR2 SYDVKM. CDR3 length: 17 amino acids. Trimming removed 5 bases from V and 1 base from J; junction bases left unmatched: 3. The CDR3 region has the DNA TGTGCCAGCAGTCGGCTAGCGGGAGGGTCTGGGGCCAACGTCCTGACTTTC. Translating it yields CASSRLAGGSGANVLTF.

On this clone itself: The sample has other DNA sequences that encode this CDR3 too. V is TRBV18 and J is TRBJ2-5, with D tentatively TRBD1 (5 bases). This CDR3 spans 13 amino acids. Germline CDR1 is KGHSH and CDR2 is LQKENI. Trimming cost V 6 bases and J 2 bases, with 10 bases left between them. The CDR3 coding sequence is TGTGCCAGCTCTCCGCAGGGTCAAGAGACCCAGTACTTC. The encoded protein is CASSPQGQETQYF.

The V and J genes are TRBV6-1 and TRBJ1-2; 7 nucleotides agree with TRBD1. Germline V CDR1 and CDR2: MNHNS, SASEGT. V gave up 8 bases and J gave up 4 bases; unmatched junction bases: 10. The CDR3 sequence is 14 residues long. CDR3 nucleotide sequence: TGTGCCAGCGAGCGGTCCACAGGGGCCTATGGCTACACCTTC. Translation gives CASERSTGAYGYTF.

V gene TRBV29-1 combines with J gene TRBJ1-1; perhaps TRBD1 as D (5 bases). The V end lost 4 bases, the J end lost 2 bases, and 14 bases lay between the germline ends. The germline gives CDR1 SQVTM, CDR2 ANQGSEA. The CDR3 length is 14 residues. The CDR3 protein is CSVGRDGGNTEAFF. In nucleotides, the CDR3 is TGCAGCGTTGGTAGGGACGGAGGAAACACTGAAGCTTTCTTT.

In nucleotides, the CDR3 is TGTGCCAGCGGGATAGGGACAGATACGCAGTATTTT. Translated: CASGIGTDTQYF. The gene calls are TRBV11-2 and TRBJ2-3, with D uncertain. Deletions cut 8 bases from V and 3 bases from J, with 9 bases between. Per germline, CDR1 SGHAT and CDR2 FQNNGV. The CDR3 runs 12 residues.

Details on this clone: At the DNA level, this CDR3 is encoded by other sequences in the same sample as well. J is TRBJ2-1 and V is TRBV9; maybe TRBD2 (6 bases). Deletions cut 4 bases from V and 2 bases from J, with 16 bases between. The CDR3 is made up of 16 amino acids. Germline V CDR1 and CDR2: SGDLS, YYNGEE. CDR3 amino acids: CASSPRGSGAYNEQFF. DNA of the CDR3: TGTGCCAGCAGCCCCCGGGGGAGCGGTGCCTACAATGAGCAGTTCTTC.

As regards this clone: Distinct nucleotide sequences in the sample also encode this CDR3. The chain joins TRBV18 to TRBJ1-2, with TRBD1 matching over 7 bases. V lost 4 bases, J lost 3 bases, and 2 bases stayed unmatched. From germline, CDR1 is KGHSH and CDR2 LQKENI. The CDR3 has 13 amino acids. The CDR3 protein is CASSQGADYGYTF. CDR3 nucleotides: TGTGCCAGCTCACAGGGGGCGGACTATGGCTACACCTTC.

The chain carries TRBV4-1 and TRBJ1-2; tentative D call: TRBD1 (5 bases). Between the trimmed V and J ends, which lost 1 base and 1 base, there was a span of 13 bases. The CDR3 totals 16 residues. Looked up from germline, CDR1 is MGHRA and CDR2 is YSYEKL. The chain's CDR3 is CASSQAGPGDNYGYTF. The DNA for the CDR3 is TGCGCCAGCAGCCAAGCAGGGCCCGGCGATAACTATGGCTACACCTTC.

As concerns this clone: At one end, the junction sequence differs from germline, possibly due to a read error. The V gene is TRBV5-1, the J gene TRBJ2-2; no clear D. Looked up from germline, CDR1 is SGHRS and CDR2 is YFSETQ. The CDR3 totals 14 residues. This chain's CDR3 is CASGFQTHTGELFF. The CDR3 DNA is TGCGCCAGCGGCTTCCAGACACACACCGGGGAGCTGTTTTTT.

The chain combines TRBV10-3 with TRBJ1-5; tentative D call: TRBD1 (5 bases). V shed 0 bases and J shed 6 bases, with 9 bases lying between them. The CDR3 is 14 residues long. The germline CDR1 and CDR2 sequences are ENHRY and SYGVKD. The CDR3 sequence is CAISESLGTQPQHF. CDR3 nucleotides: TGTGCCATCAGTGAGTCGCTGGGGACTCAGCCCCAGCATTTT.

Concerning this clone itself: Other DNA sequences in the sample encode the same CDR3. CDR3 bases: TGCGCCAGCAGCCCCGGGACCACTGGAAACACCATATATTTT. This translates into CASSPGTTGNTIYF. This chain uses TRBV5-1 with TRBJ1-3; tentative D call: TRBD1 (5 bases). V was trimmed by 4 bases and J by 2 bases, leaving 10 bases between them. This CDR3 is built from 14 residues. Germline CDR1 and CDR2: SGHRS and YFSETQ.

This clone was detected only a few times. V usage is TRBV5-1 and J usage is TRBJ1-1; possible D gene TRBD1, 5 bases. Germline values: CDR1 SGHRS, CDR2 YFSETQ. V lost 4 bases and J lost 1, with 11 bases in between. The CDR3 totals 14 residues. CDR3 nucleotide sequence: TGCGCCAGCAGCGGGGGACCGACGAACACTGAAGCTTTCTTT. The encoded protein is CASSGGPTNTEAFF.

This clone was picked up one time. The gene calls are TRBV27 and TRBJ1-1; D may be TRBD1 (5 bases). Trimming cost V 5 bases and J 1 base, with 11 bases left between them. Germline assignment: CDR1 MNHEY and CDR2 SMNVEV (reference sequence). The CDR3 contains 14 residues. CDR3 sequence (DNA): TGTGCCAGCAGTCTGGGGGTGGGGAACACTGAAGCTTTCTTT. It yields the protein CASSLGVGNTEAFF.